This T cell receptor (beta chain) emerged from a study of glioma-infiltrating T cells after dendritic cell vaccination. Sequenced by immunoSEQ multiplex PCR; TCRdb stores in-frame clones only, minus some. The table records 100,000 to 120,000 clones, around 87% of them present only once. Germline lookup yields CDR1 MGHRA and CDR2 YSYEKL. This CDR3 spans 15 amino acids. V dropped 4 bases and J dropped 2 bases, with 14 bases sitting between them. Time point: after dendritic cell vaccination, including at tumor progression/relapse. Isocitrate dehydrogenase mutation was absent in all glioblastoma patients.

The input for sequencing was blood, taken after dendritic cell vaccination. The TCR sequence derives from a human donor with glioblastoma. V usage is TRBV4-1 and J usage is TRBJ2-5; D is possibly TRBD1 (6 bases). CDR3 coding DNA: TGCGCCAGCAGCCGCGGACAGTCGATTCAAGAGACCCAGTACTTC. This encodes CASSRGQSIQETQYF.